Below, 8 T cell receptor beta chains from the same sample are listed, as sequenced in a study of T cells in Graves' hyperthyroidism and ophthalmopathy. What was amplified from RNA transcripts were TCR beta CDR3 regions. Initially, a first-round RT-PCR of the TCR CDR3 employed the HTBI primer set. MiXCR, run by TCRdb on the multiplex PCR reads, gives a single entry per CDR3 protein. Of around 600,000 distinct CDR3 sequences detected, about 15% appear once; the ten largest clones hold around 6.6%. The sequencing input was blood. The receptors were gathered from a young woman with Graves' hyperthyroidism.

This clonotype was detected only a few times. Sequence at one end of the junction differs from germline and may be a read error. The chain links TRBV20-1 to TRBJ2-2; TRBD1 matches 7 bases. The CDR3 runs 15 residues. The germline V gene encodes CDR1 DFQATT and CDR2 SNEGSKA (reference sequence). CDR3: CSARDRDSSTGELLF. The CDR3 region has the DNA TGCAGTGCTAGAGATCGGGACAGCAGCACCGGGGAGCTGCTTTTT.

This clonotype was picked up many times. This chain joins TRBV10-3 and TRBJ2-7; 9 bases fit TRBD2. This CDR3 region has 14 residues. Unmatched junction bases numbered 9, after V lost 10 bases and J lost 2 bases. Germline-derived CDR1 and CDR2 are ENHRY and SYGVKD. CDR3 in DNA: TGTGCCACCTCGGTAGCGGGAGACACCTACGAGCAGTACTTC. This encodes CATSVAGDTYEQYF.

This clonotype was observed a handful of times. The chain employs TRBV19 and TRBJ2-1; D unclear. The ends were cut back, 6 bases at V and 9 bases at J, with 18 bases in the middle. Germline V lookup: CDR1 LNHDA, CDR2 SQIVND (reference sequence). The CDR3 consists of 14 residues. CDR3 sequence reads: CASSPRGPASEQFF. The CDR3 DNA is TGTGCCAGTAGCCCGCGAGGTCCGGCCAGTGAGCAGTTCTTC.

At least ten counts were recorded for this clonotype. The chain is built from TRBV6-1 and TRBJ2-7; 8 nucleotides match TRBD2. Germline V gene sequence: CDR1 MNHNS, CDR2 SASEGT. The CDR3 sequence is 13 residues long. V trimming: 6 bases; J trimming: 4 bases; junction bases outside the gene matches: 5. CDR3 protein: CASSYGRGYEQYF. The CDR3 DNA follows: TGTGCCAGCAGCTACGGGAGGGGGTACGAGCAGTACTTC.

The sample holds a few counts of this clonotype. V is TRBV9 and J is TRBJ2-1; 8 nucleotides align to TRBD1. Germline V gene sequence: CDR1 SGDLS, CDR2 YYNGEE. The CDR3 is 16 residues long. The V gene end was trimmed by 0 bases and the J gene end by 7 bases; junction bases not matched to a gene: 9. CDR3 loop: CASSVADAGGGNEQFF. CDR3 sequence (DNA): TGTGCCAGCAGCGTAGCTGATGCAGGGGGCGGGAATGAGCAGTTCTTC.

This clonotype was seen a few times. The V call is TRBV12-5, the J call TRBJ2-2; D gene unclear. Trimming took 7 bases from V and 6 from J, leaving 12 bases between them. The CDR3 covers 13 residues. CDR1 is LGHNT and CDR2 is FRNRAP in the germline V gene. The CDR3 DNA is TGTGCTAGTGCCACGACCCCGGCCGGGGAGCTGTTTTTT. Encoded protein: CASATTPAGELFF.

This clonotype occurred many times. The CDR3 is CASTLRSSTDTQYF. The CDR3 region has the DNA TGTGCCAGCACCTTAAGGAGCAGCACAGATACGCAGTATTTT. This rearrangement joins TRBV28 to TRBJ2-3; D remains ambiguous. This CDR3 contains 14 residues. Germline CDR1 and CDR2: MDHEN and SYDVKM. V lost 7 bases and J 0 bases, leaving 11 bases between the germline ends. Supplemented by reference TRBV28 and TRBJ2-3, the full variable domain reads DVKVTQSSRYLVKRTGEKVFLECVQDMDHENMFWYRQDPGLGLRLIYFSYDVKMKEKGDIPEGYSVSREKKERFSLILESASTNQTSMYLCASTLRSSTDTQYFGPGTRLTVL.

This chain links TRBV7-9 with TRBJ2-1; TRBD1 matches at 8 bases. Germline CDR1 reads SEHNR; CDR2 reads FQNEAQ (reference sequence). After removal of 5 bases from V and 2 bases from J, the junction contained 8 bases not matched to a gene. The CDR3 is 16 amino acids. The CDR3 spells CASSPWTGPTYNEQFF. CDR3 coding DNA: TGTGCCAGCAGCCCTTGGACAGGGCCGACCTACAATGAGCAGTTCTTC.